Sequencing of this T cell receptor (beta chain) was carried out in a study of T-cell memory formation after mild COVID-19. V lost 4 bases and J 6 bases, leaving 16 bases between the germline ends. Germline assignment: CDR1 SGHRS and CDR2 YFSETQ. The CDR3 has 14 amino acids. The sample holds many counts of this clonotype. The antigen remains undetermined. General study results and limits: For contracting clones, CD4+ ones sat mainly in CM and EM, CD8+ in EMRA. Some clones that responded were present in memory (sampled pre-infection), which suggests cross-reactive memory joined.

TCRdb redid the calling of the 5' RACE reads with MiXCR, one entry per CDR3 protein. The sample lists approximately 500,000 distinct CDR3 sequences, 20% to 25% occurring once. This TCR was recovered from an adult woman who had mild COVID-19 (a few samples of this study predate the infection). Cell type and time point are not known. Material: PBMCs or a T cell subset sorted from them (not recorded which). J is TRBJ1-2 and V is TRBV5-1; D may be TRBD1 (5 bases). The CDR3 DNA reads TGCGCCAGCAGCGCCATGAGGGGCAACCATGGCTACACCTTC. Encoded protein: CASSAMRGNHGYTF.